Shown below are 28 T cell receptor beta chains from a single sample sequenced in a study of T cell responses to AZD1222 COVID-19 vaccine. Repertoires were generated with immunoSEQ multiplex PCR, while TCRdb's copy carries only in-frame clones and drops some. The top ten clones hold approximately 1.8% of a sample with under 150,000 clones, 90% of them seen once. The source was peripheral blood, collected on day 0 of AZD1222 vaccination. These receptors came from an adult in good health.

The chain recombines TRBV5-1 with TRBJ1-1; the D is unclear. The CDR3 has 14 amino acids. Germline V gene lookup returns CDR1 SGHRS and CDR2 YFSETQ. Between the trimmed V and J ends, which lost 0 bases and 0 bases, there was a span of 6 bases. CDR3 loop: CASSLVRVNTEAFF. CDR3 sequence (DNA): TGCGCCAGCAGCTTGGTCCGGGTGAACACTGAAGCTTTCTTT.

This clone has only one observation. The chain uses TRBV10-3 and TRBJ1-4; unclear D gene. The CDR3 consists of 13 residues. CDR1 is ENHRY and CDR2 is SYGVKD in the germline V gene. Trimming stripped 9 bases from V and 7 bases from J, with 15 bases between. CDR3 coding DNA: TGTGCCATGGGAGACGTGGAGGGTGAAAAACTGTTTTTT. It encodes CAMGDVEGEKLFF.

The chain employs TRBV6-2 or TRBV6-3 and TRBJ1-6, with TRBD1 matching 7 bases. This CDR3 region has 15 residues. Trimming took 3 bases from V and 8 from J; bases not matched to a gene: 7. Germline CDR1 MNHEY, CDR2 SVGEGT. Here the CDR3 DNA reads TGTGCCAGCAGTTATCGACCAGGGGGTGATTCACCCCTCCACTTT. It yields the protein CASSYRPGGDSPLHF.

The chain combines TRBV28 with TRBJ1-2; no clear D. The CDR3 is 11 residues long. V dropped 2 bases and J dropped 8 bases, with 6 bases sitting between them. Germline-derived CDR1 and CDR2 are MDHEN and SYDVKM. The CDR3 sequence is CASSLRRGYTF. The DNA of the CDR3 is TGTGCCAGCAGTTTAAGACGCGGCTACACCTTC.

The V gene is TRBV19, the J gene TRBJ1-5; D possibly corresponds to TRBD1 (6 bases). The ends were cut back, 3 bases at V and 7 bases at J, with 13 bases in the middle. The CDR3 extends over 14 amino acids. The germline V gene encodes CDR1 LNHDA and CDR2 SQIVND (reference sequence). CDR3 bases: TGTGCCAGTAGTATGGGGGGGGCAGGGCAGCCCCAGCATTTT. Protein product: CASSMGGAGQPQHF.

V is TRBV3-1 (or the pseudogene TRBV3-2) and J is TRBJ2-2; 9 positions agree with TRBD1. V was clipped by 2 bases and J by 5 bases; unmatched bases: 9. This CDR3 is 17 amino acids long. Germline V gene data show CDR1 as LGHDT and CDR2 as YNNKEL (reference sequence). The CDR3 is CASSQLVAGTGTGELFF. DNA of the CDR3: TGTGCCAGCAGCCAATTGGTGGCCGGGACAGGGACCGGGGAGCTGTTTTTT.

The chain employs TRBV19 and TRBJ1-2; D gene uncertain. V lost 5 bases, J lost 3 bases, and 7 bases lay in between. This CDR3 contains 12 residues. Germline CDR1 and CDR2: LNHDA and SQIVND (reference sequence). For the CDR3, the DNA is TGTGCCAGTAGTCCTCGGGACTATGGCTACACCTTC. It yields the protein CASSPRDYGYTF.

The chain recombines TRBV25-1 with TRBJ2-1; 13 bases agree with TRBD2. CDR1 is MGHDK, CDR2 SYGVNS, per germline. The ends lost 6 bases at V and 9 bases at J; junction bases unmatched: 8. The CDR3 contains 15 residues. This CDR3 reads CASSRKLAGGLEQFF. The DNA of the CDR3 is TGTGCCAGCAGCCGGAAACTAGCGGGGGGGCTTGAGCAGTTCTTC.

The chain links TRBV2 to TRBJ1-6; maybe TRBD1 (6 bases). Germline V gene sequence: CDR1 SNHLY, CDR2 FYNNEI. V lost 7 bases and J 4 bases, leaving 14 bases between the germline ends. The CDR3 has 15 residues. CDR3 DNA: TGTGCCAGCAAGGGGGGGGCCGTATATAATTCACCCCTCCACTTT. It specifies CASKGGAVYNSPLHF.

This chain joins TRBV27 and TRBJ2-7; perhaps TRBD2 as D (7 bases). There are 16 residues in the CDR3. CDR1 MNHEY and CDR2 SMNVEV come from the germline V gene (reference sequence). Trimming left V 6 bases short and J 2 bases short, with 20 bases between. CDR3 coding DNA: TGTGCCAGCAGCAACTTGCCGGGGGGCGCAACCTACGAGCAGTACTTC. As protein: CASSNLPGGATYEQYF.

The rearrangement links TRBV7-9 to TRBJ2-7, with D possibly being TRBD2 (6 bases). Germline V CDR1 and CDR2: SEHNR, FQNEAQ (reference sequence). V lost 2 bases and J lost 1, with 18 bases in between. The CDR3 has 17 amino acids. CDR3 nucleotides: TGTGCCAGCAGCTTAAATGGGGACTGGGGGGTTTCCTACGAGCAGTACTTC. Protein sequence: CASSLNGDWGVSYEQYF.

The chain combines TRBV6-5 with TRBJ2-2, with a possible D match to TRBD2 (5 bases). With 6 bases removed from V and 10 bases from J, the gap between germline ends came to 15 bases. CDR1 MNHEY and CDR2 SVGAGI come from the germline V gene. This CDR3 comprises 13 residues. This CDR3 reads CASRPAEGKELFF. In DNA, the CDR3 is TGTGCCAGCAGGCCTGCCGAGGGAAAGGAGCTGTTTTTT.

This sequence joins TRBV24-1 and TRBJ2-7; 7 bases map to TRBD1. This CDR3 is 19 amino acids long. The junction had 22 bases not matched to a gene; V was cut back by 3 bases and J by 6 bases. Germline loops: CDR1 KGHDR, CDR2 SFDVKD. The CDR3 sequence: CATSDPSPSGRQGLSEQYF. CDR3 DNA sequence: TGTGCCACCAGTGATCCCTCGCCCAGCGGCCGACAGGGCCTCTCCGAGCAGTACTTC.

The chain carries TRBV5-1 and TRBJ1-1; D might be TRBD1 (5 bases). The ends were cut back, 5 bases at V and 0 bases at J, with 20 bases in the middle. Germline values: CDR1 SGHRS, CDR2 YFSETQ. The CDR3 consists of 17 residues. The CDR3 region is CASRVSPGALVNTEAFF. CDR3 nucleotide sequence: TGCGCCAGCAGGGTCTCTCCCGGGGCCTTAGTGAACACTGAAGCTTTCTTT. Combining the CDR3 with reference TRBV5-1 and TRBJ1-1 gives the whole variable domain KAGVTQTPRYLIKTRGQQVTLSCSPISGHRSVSWYQQTPGQGLQFLFEYFSETQRNKGNFPGRFSGRQFSNSRSEMNVSTLELGDSALYLCASRVSPGALVNTEAFFGQGTRLTVV.

This clone came up once. Different DNA sequences within this sample yield the same CDR3. The chain employs TRBV28 and TRBJ1-2; D is possibly TRBD1 (5 bases). Germline-derived CDR1 and CDR2 are MDHEN and SYDVKM. This CDR3 has 12 residues. Trimming stripped 3 bases from V and 8 bases from J, with 10 bases between. The DNA of the CDR3 is TGTGCCAGCAGTTTGGCGGGGGGAGGCTACACCTTC. It codes for CASSLAGGGYTF.

The gene calls are TRBV5-6 and TRBJ1-3; D is perhaps TRBD1 (6 bases). Germline V gene data show CDR1 as SGHDT and CDR2 as YYEEEE. The CDR3 sequence is 15 residues long. The germline V and J ends were trimmed by 3 bases and 6 bases, with 16 bases remaining between them. CDR3 sequence (DNA): TGTGCCAGCAGCTGGGGGCCGGGCTCCCCAAACACCATATATTTT. Protein product: CASSWGPGSPNTIYF.

The rearrangement joins TRBV18 to TRBJ2-7; D gene unclear. V was clipped by 6 bases and J by 2 bases, with 5 bases between them. The CDR3 has 11 residues. Germline V gene data show CDR1 as KGHSH and CDR2 as LQKENI. This CDR3 is CASSRAYEQYF. As DNA, the CDR3 is TGTGCCAGCTCCCGAGCCTACGAGCAGTACTTC.

The J gene is TRBJ1-1, the V gene TRBV6-5; possibly TRBD1 for D (6 bases). Trimming pared 6 bases from V and 1 base from J, leaving 15 bases between. The CDR3 totals 15 residues. Germline V lookup: CDR1 MNHEY, CDR2 SVGAGI. The CDR3 DNA follows: TGTGCCAGCAGCGGGCCGGGACACCCGAACACTGAAGCTTTCTTT. Translating gives CASSGPGHPNTEAFF.

The chain carries TRBV10-3 and TRBJ1-5, with TRBD1 as a possible D gene (5 bases). Germline V gives CDR1 ENHRY, CDR2 SYGVKD. The CDR3 totals 14 residues. Trimming stripped 3 bases from V and 4 bases from J, with 10 bases between. The CDR3 loop is CAISDYNRNQPQHF. The CDR3 DNA reads as TGTGCCATCAGTGACTATAACAGGAATCAGCCCCAGCATTTT.

The count of this clone is one. The rearrangement joins TRBV7-2 to TRBJ1-1; no clear D gene. The CDR3 loop spans 13 amino acids. The V and J ends lost 5 bases and 0 bases respectively, with 7 bases between them. CDR1 SGHTA and CDR2 FQGNSA come from the germline V gene. CDR3 nucleotide sequence: TGTGCCAGCAGCCTCACAGTGAACACTGAAGCTTTCTTT. Translating it yields CASSLTVNTEAFF. Full variable domain (remainder filled in from reference TRBV7-2 and TRBJ1-1): GAGVSQSPSNKVTEKGKDVELRCDPISGHTALYWYRQSLGQGLEFLIYFQGNSAPDKSGLPSDRFSAERTGGSVSTLTIQRTQQEDSAVYLCASSLTVNTEAFFGQGTRLTVV.

J is TRBJ2-7 and V is TRBV6-5, with D tentatively TRBD1 (5 bases). This CDR3 comprises 14 residues. Germline V gene lookup returns CDR1 MNHEY and CDR2 SVGAGI. With 5 bases removed from V and 5 bases from J, the gap between germline ends came to 16 bases. As DNA, the CDR3 is TGTGCCAGCAGTACAGGACCCTACATCAACGAGCAGTACTTC. This sequence encodes CASSTGPYINEQYF.

The V gene is TRBV6-4, the J gene TRBJ2-1, with 8 bases that match TRBD1. The trim removed 5 bases at V and 1 base at J, leaving 4 bases unmatched. Germline V gene sequence: CDR1 MRHNA, CDR2 SNTAGT. The CDR3 covers 15 residues. The CDR3 nucleotides are TGTGCCAGCAGTTTTGACAGGGGATCCTACAATGAGCAGTTCTTC. This gives the protein CASSFDRGSYNEQFF.

The chain carries TRBV5-6 and TRBJ2-5; 8 nucleotides agree with TRBD2. This CDR3 comprises 14 residues. V lost 0 bases and J lost 2; bases outside the gene matches: 0. CDR1 is SGHDT, CDR2 YYEEEE, per germline. In DNA, the CDR3 is TGTGCCAGCAGCTTGGGACTAGCGCAAGAGACCCAGTACTTC. Amino acid sequence: CASSLGLAQETQYF.

The V gene is TRBV18, the J gene TRBJ2-4; 8 nucleotides match TRBD1. V gave up 4 bases and J gave up 6 bases; unmatched junction bases: 8. In germline, CDR1 is KGHSH, CDR2 LQKENI. The CDR3 consists of 15 residues. In DNA, the CDR3 is TGTGCCAGCTCACGGAATGGACAGGGCGGAAACATTCAGTACTTC. It codes for CASSRNGQGGNIQYF.

The chain uses TRBV6-2 or TRBV6-3 and TRBJ2-1; D perhaps matches TRBD1 (6 bases). The germline CDR1 and CDR2 sequences are MNHEY and SVGEGT. V was shortened by 0 bases and J by 4 bases, with 16 bases between the two germline ends. The CDR3 runs 17 residues. CDR3 in amino acids: CASSYSKMQGPYNEQFF. In DNA form, the CDR3 reads TGTGCCAGCAGTTACTCGAAGATGCAGGGGCCTTACAATGAGCAGTTCTTC.

CDR3 loop: CASHPFGSYEQYF. The CDR3 coding sequence is TGTGCCAGCCACCCCTTCGGGTCCTACGAGCAGTACTTC. V is TRBV25-1 and J is TRBJ2-7; D is undetermined. CDR3 size: 13 residues. The germline V and J ends were trimmed by 8 bases and 1 base, with 12 bases remaining between them. The germline CDR1 and CDR2 sequences are MGHDK and SYGVNS.

The chain joins TRBV19 to TRBJ2-2, with a weak D call TRBD1 (6 bases). The germline CDR1 and CDR2 sequences are LNHDA and SQIVND (reference sequence). CDR3 size: 17 residues. V lost 1 base and J 3 bases, leaving 15 bases between the germline ends. CDR3 in DNA: TGTGCCAGTAGTATAGCAACTTCGACAGGCTACACCGGGGAGCTGTTTTTT. Translation: CASSIATSTGYTGELFF.

This clone was detected only once. The chain joins TRBV4-3 to TRBJ1-4; 9 bases align to TRBD1. The V segment lost 2 bases and the J segment 5 bases; nucleotides outside the gene matches: 3. This CDR3 has 15 amino acids. Germline CDR1 LGHNA, CDR2 YSLEER. The CDR3 DNA reads as TGCGCCAGCAGCCAACAGGGACAGGGCAATGAAAAACTGTTTTTT. Its protein product is CASSQQGQGNEKLFF.